The present entry profiles one T cell receptor beta chain with its context. Its antigen is unknown. These data belong to a study of T cell responses to AZD1222 COVID-19 vaccine. Findings and caveats of the study: A mostly white British donor set with more females was recruited, and clonal diversity was possibly underestimated.

The method was immunoSEQ multiplex PCR; TCRdb's version includes in-frame clones alone and lacks a portion of them. This sample has 100,000 to 150,000 clones, with about 89% found just once. Trimming cost V 3 bases and J 4 bases, with 9 bases left between them. The CDR3 is made up of 13 amino acids. Germline V gene lookup returns CDR1 KGHSH and CDR2 LQKENI. The source was peripheral blood, collected on day 0 of AZD1222 vaccination. This sequence was found in an adult in good health. This chain uses TRBV18 with TRBJ1-1; perhaps TRBD1 as D (5 bases). CDR3: CASSPTVITEAFF. DNA of the CDR3: TGTGCCAGCTCACCGACAGTGATCACTGAAGCTTTCTTT.